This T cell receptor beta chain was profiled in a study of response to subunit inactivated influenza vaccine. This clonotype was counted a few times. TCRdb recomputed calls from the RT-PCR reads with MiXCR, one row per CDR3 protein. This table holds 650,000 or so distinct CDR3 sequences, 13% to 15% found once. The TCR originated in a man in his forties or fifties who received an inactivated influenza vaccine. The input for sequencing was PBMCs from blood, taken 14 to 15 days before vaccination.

CDR3 nucleotides: TGTGCCAGCAGCCATCGTCGAGGTAGCGGGGGGGCCGCAGATACGCAGTATTTT. As protein: CASSHRRGSGGAADTQYF. The V gene is TRBV3-1, the J gene TRBJ2-3; TRBD2 agrees at 11 bases. The CDR3 has 18 residues. V shed 3 bases, J shed 4 bases, and the junction held 12 bases outside the gene matches. Germline CDR1 and CDR2: LGHDT and YNNKEL (reference sequence).